The subject of this entry is one T cell receptor (beta chain). These data are taken from a study of T cells after somatic rescue of genetic block. The repertoire was sequenced with immunoSEQ multiplex PCR; TCRdb's copy has only in-frame clones and lacks some. Here the sample spans tens of thousands of clones, 85% to 95% being singletons. This receptor was taken from a man aged 35 to 55. Sequenced material: peripheral blood mononuclear cells (PBMCs).

CDR3 coding DNA: TGTGCCAGCAGCTTGGCCGGGGTGCGGGGGGCCCCTCGCACCGGGGAGCTGTTTTTT. Its protein product is CASSLAGVRGAPRTGELFF. This chain links TRBV5-6 with TRBJ2-2; 8 bases are shared with TRBD2. Losses at the gene ends were 0 bases for V and 4 bases for J; bases not matched to a gene: 14. The CDR3 has 19 residues. Germline values: CDR1 SGHDT, CDR2 YYEEEE.